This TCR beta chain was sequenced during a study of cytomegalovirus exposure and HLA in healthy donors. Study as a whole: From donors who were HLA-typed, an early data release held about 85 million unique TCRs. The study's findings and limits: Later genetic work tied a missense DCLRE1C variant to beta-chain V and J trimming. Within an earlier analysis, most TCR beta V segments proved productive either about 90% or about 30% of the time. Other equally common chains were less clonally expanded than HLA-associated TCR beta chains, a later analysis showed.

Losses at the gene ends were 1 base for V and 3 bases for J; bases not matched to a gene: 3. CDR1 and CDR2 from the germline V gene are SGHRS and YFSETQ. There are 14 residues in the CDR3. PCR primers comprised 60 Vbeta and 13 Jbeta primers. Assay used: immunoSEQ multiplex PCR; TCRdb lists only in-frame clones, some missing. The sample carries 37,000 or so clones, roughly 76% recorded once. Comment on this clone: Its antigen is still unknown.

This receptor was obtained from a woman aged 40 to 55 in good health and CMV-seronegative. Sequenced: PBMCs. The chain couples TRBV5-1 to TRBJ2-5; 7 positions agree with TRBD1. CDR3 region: CASSLIGTEETQYF. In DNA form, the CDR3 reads TGCGCCAGCAGCTTGATCGGGACAGAAGAGACCCAGTACTTC.